A single sample gave rise to the 29 T cell receptor beta chains below, sequenced in a study of blood T cell repertoires in COVID-19. Repertoires were generated with immunoSEQ multiplex PCR, while TCRdb's copy carries only in-frame clones and drops some. This table holds 90,000 to 150,000 clones, 75% to 85% found once. The sequenced sample was peripheral blood. The receptors shown here come from a human donor in a cohort sampled during active COVID-19.

The rearrangement uses TRBV14 and TRBJ2-5, with TRBD1 identical over 8 bases. This CDR3 is 14 amino acids long. J was trimmed by 5 bases and V by 0 bases; bases with no gene match: 2. In germline, CDR1 is SGHDN, CDR2 FVKESK. The CDR3: CASSQDRTGETQYF. The DNA for the CDR3 is TGTGCCAGCAGCCAAGACAGGACAGGGGAGACCCAGTACTTC.

The chain links TRBV15 to TRBJ1-1, with D unclear. The CDR3 runs 15 residues. Germline CDR1 reads LNHNV; CDR2 reads YYDKDF (reference sequence). V was pared by 0 bases and J by 2 bases, with 10 bases between. The chain's CDR3 is CATSRERGINTEAFF. The CDR3, as DNA: TGTGCCACCAGCAGAGAGAGAGGGATCAACACTGAAGCTTTCTTT.

The chain couples TRBV27 to TRBJ2-2; 8 nucleotides line up with TRBD1. V lost 6 bases to trimming and J lost 6 bases; unmatched junction nucleotides: 6. There are 14 residues in the CDR3. Germline V lookup: CDR1 MNHEY, CDR2 SMNVEV (reference sequence). In DNA form, the CDR3 reads TGTGCCAGCAGAGGGACAGGAGGGGCCGGGGAGCTGTTTTTT. Its protein product is CASRGTGGAGELFF.

The chain has TRBV28 and TRBJ2-1; 9 positions agree with TRBD2. The trim removed 0 bases at V and 10 bases at J, leaving 7 bases unmatched. This CDR3 region has 15 residues. Per the germline V gene, CDR1 is MDHEN and CDR2 is SYDVKM. The CDR3 region has the DNA TGTGCCAGCAGTTTATGGGAGCGGGGGGAGGGGGAGCAGTTCTTC. Its protein is CASSLWERGEGEQFF.

This sequence joins TRBV9 and TRBJ2-2; 8 bases are shared with TRBD2. The CDR3 spans 15 residues. The germline gives CDR1 SGDLS, CDR2 YYNGEE. V shed 4 bases, J shed 4 bases, and the junction held 6 bases outside the gene matches. CDR3 in amino acids: CASSRSGEGTGELFF. In DNA form, the CDR3 reads TGTGCCAGCAGCCGTAGCGGGGAGGGCACCGGGGAGCTGTTTTTT.

The rearrangement uses TRBV10-2 and TRBJ1-3; D is ambiguous. Germline lookup yields CDR1 WSHSY and CDR2 SAAADI. This CDR3 is 12 amino acids long. The V end was cut by 7 bases, the J end by 10 bases, with 14 bases between. CDR3 in amino acids: CASKNPTGTIYF. CDR3 in DNA: TGCGCCAGCAAGAACCCCACGGGAACCATATATTTT.

This chain uses TRBV11-2 with TRBJ2-2, with 12 positions matching TRBD1. Germline V gene sequence: CDR1 SGHAT, CDR2 FQNNGV. J lost 5 bases, V lost 3 bases, and 1 base had no gene match. CDR3 length: 15 residues. The CDR3 DNA reads TGTGCCAGCAGCTTGGGACAGGGGGCAACCGGGGAGCTGTTTTTT. Protein product: CASSLGQGATGELFF.

The rearrangement joins TRBV4-2 to TRBJ2-1, with 8 bases fitting TRBD2. The CDR3 is 17 amino acids. The V gene's germline CDR1 is LGHNA and CDR2 YNFKEQ. V trimming: 1 base; J trimming: 4 bases; junction bases outside the gene matches: 9. CDR3 bases: TGTGCCAGCAGCCAAGCCTCCCCACGGGGGGGTTACAATGAGCAGTTCTTC. It codes for CASSQASPRGGYNEQFF.

The rearrangement joins TRBV3-1 (or the pseudogene TRBV3-2) to TRBJ2-5; 10 bases fit TRBD2. CDR3 size: 19 residues. The trim removed 4 bases at V and 3 bases at J, leaving 17 bases unmatched. Germline V gene sequence: CDR1 LGHDT, CDR2 YNNKEL (reference sequence). This CDR3 is CASSPSSSGGKALEETQYF. In DNA form, the CDR3 reads TGTGCCAGCAGCCCCTCTTCTAGCGGGGGTAAGGCGCTTGAAGAGACCCAGTACTTC.

The chain recombines TRBV10-3 with TRBJ2-1; 9 bases line up with TRBD2. V lost 6 bases and J lost 8; bases outside the gene matches: 5. CDR1 is ENHRY and CDR2 is SYGVKD in the germline V gene. The length of the CDR3 is 13 residues. CDR3: CAIRASGVDEQFF. Here the CDR3 DNA reads TGTGCCATCAGGGCTAGCGGGGTAGATGAGCAGTTCTTC.

The chain uses TRBV6-5 and TRBJ1-4; D possibly corresponds to TRBD1 (6 bases). In germline, CDR1 is MNHEY, CDR2 SVGAGI. This CDR3 contains 12 residues. V was cut by 7 bases and J by 6 bases, with 9 bases left in between. The CDR3 nucleotides read TGTGCCAGCAAGGGGGTGGATGAAAAACTGTTTTTT. This gives the protein CASKGVDEKLFF.

The chain recombines TRBV4-1 with TRBJ2-7; 9 bases line up with TRBD1. After removal of 0 bases from V and 6 bases from J, the junction contained 9 bases not matched to a gene. The germline CDR1 and CDR2 sequences are MGHRA and YSYEKL. This CDR3 is built from 16 residues. In DNA, the CDR3 is TGCGCCAGCAGCCAAGATTGGGGACAGGGACCGGGCGAGCAGTACTTC. Protein product: CASSQDWGQGPGEQYF.

The chain combines TRBV21-1 with TRBJ2-1; the table names TRBD1, a call not compared with the DNA. TRBV21-1 is reported as a pseudogene. This CDR3 is built from 16 residues. The CDR3 region has the DNA TGTGCCAGCAGCAAACAGGGGCCAAGCTCCTACAATGAGCAGTTCTTC. Translated, it gives CASSKQGPSSYNEQFF.

This clone has just a few counts. This sequence joins TRBV3-1 (or the pseudogene TRBV3-2) and TRBJ2-5, with D possibly being TRBD1 (6 bases). The CDR3 sequence is 15 residues long. The V gene lost 1 base and the J gene lost 5 bases, with 14 bases spanning the gap. Germline CDR1 reads LGHDT; CDR2 reads YNNKEL (reference sequence). CDR3 nucleotides: TGTGCCAGCAGCCAAGCGGGGACACCCAGGGAGACCCAGTACTTC. Its protein is CASSQAGTPRETQYF.

J is TRBJ2-7 and V is TRBV15; 8 nucleotides line up with TRBD1. The junction had 2 bases not matched to a gene; V was cut back by 3 bases and J by 1 base. Germline lookup yields CDR1 LNHNV and CDR2 YYDKDF (reference sequence). The CDR3 has 14 residues. The CDR3 region is CATSSRDRSYEQYF. CDR3 bases: TGTGCCACCAGCAGCCGGGACAGGTCCTACGAGCAGTACTTC.

The chain uses TRBV5-1 and TRBJ2-1; 9 bases fit TRBD2. J gave up 0 bases and V 3 bases, and 7 bases lay outside the gene matches. The V gene's germline CDR1 is SGHRS and CDR2 YFSETQ. The CDR3 sequence is 17 residues long. Here the CDR3 reads CASSWRLAGSSYNEQFF. The CDR3 DNA sequence: TGCGCCAGCAGCTGGCGGCTAGCGGGGAGCTCCTACAATGAGCAGTTCTTC.

The CDR3 sequence is CASSLLWGPGPEDTQYF. CDR3 sequence (DNA): TGTGCCAGCAGCCTCCTATGGGGGCCGGGACCTGAGGATACGCAGTATTTT. The chain has TRBV13 and TRBJ2-3; TRBD1 is a possible D gene (6 bases). The CDR3 runs to 17 residues. Germline V CDR1 and CDR2: PRHDT, FYEKMQ (reference sequence). With 5 bases removed from V and 6 bases from J, the gap between germline ends came to 24 bases.

The V gene is TRBV5-1, the J gene TRBJ2-5, with a weak D call TRBD2 (5 bases). V lost 1 base and J lost 6, with 13 bases in between. Germline CDR1 SGHRS, CDR2 YFSETQ. The length of the CDR3 is 14 residues. The CDR3 spells CASSLTGSGKTQYF. Here the CDR3 DNA reads TGCGCCAGCAGCTTGACGGGATCCGGGAAGACCCAGTACTTC.

The chain couples TRBV10-3 to TRBJ1-1; TRBD1 might be the D (5 bases). This CDR3 is 14 amino acids long. Germline V gene lookup returns CDR1 ENHRY and CDR2 SYGVKD. V was cut by 10 bases and J by 4 bases, with 19 bases left in between. CDR3 in amino acids: CATRGGGDGTEAFF. In DNA, the CDR3 is TGTGCCACCCGCGGCGGGGGTGACGGCACTGAAGCTTTCTTT.

The chain recombines TRBV29-1 with TRBJ2-3; D is ambiguous. The CDR3 is made up of 14 amino acids. CDR1 and CDR2 (germline): SQVTM, ANQGSEA. V was shortened by 3 bases and J by 4 bases, with 14 bases between the two germline ends. The CDR3 loop reads CSVEYWSGPDTQYF. CDR3 coding DNA: TGCAGCGTTGAGTACTGGTCGGGTCCAGATACGCAGTATTTT.

This chain joins TRBV5-4 and TRBJ2-2; tentatively, D is TRBD2 (7 bases). Germline-derived CDR1 and CDR2 are SGHNT and YYREEE (reference sequence). V was pared by 1 base and J by 8 bases, with 21 bases between. The CDR3 spans 17 residues. CDR3 nucleotide sequence: TGTGCCAGCAGCTTGTTGGGGGGGCCCCTCGCCCAGGGGGAGCTGTTTTTT. Translating gives CASSLLGGPLAQGELFF.

The table lists this clone with many counts. The chain combines TRBV5-1 with TRBJ2-1, with a possible D match to TRBD1 (5 bases). The germline V and J ends were trimmed by 0 bases and 0 bases, with 10 bases remaining between them. Germline CDR1 SGHRS, CDR2 YFSETQ. This CDR3 has 16 residues. The CDR3 DNA follows: TGCGCCAGCAGCTTGGTGGGGCCGAGCTCCTACAATGAGCAGTTCTTC. Amino acids: CASSLVGPSSYNEQFF.

The chain links TRBV4-1 to TRBJ1-1; D is uncertain. Germline CDR1 reads MGHRA; CDR2 reads YSYEKL. V was pared by 1 base and J by 5 bases, with 8 bases between. The CDR3 length is 13 residues. CDR3 residues: CASSQGRGTEAFF. The CDR3 coding sequence is TGCGCCAGCAGCCAAGGCCGAGGGACTGAAGCTTTCTTT.

The chain uses TRBV5-6 and TRBJ1-2, with 7 bases fitting TRBD1. This CDR3 has 15 amino acids. The germline gives CDR1 SGHDT, CDR2 YYEEEE. With 4 bases clipped from V and 3 bases from J, the junction kept 9 bases outside the gene matches. The CDR3 reads CASSPRQGRYYGYTF. The CDR3 DNA reads as TGTGCCAGCAGCCCGAGACAGGGTAGATACTATGGCTACACCTTC.

This clone was recorded a few times. The rearrangement joins TRBV11-1 to TRBJ2-7, with TRBD1 as a possible D gene (5 bases). CDR3 size: 13 residues. V was pared by 0 bases and J by 7 bases, with 10 bases between. Germline V gene data show CDR1 as SGHAT and CDR2 as FQDESV (reference sequence). CDR3 loop: CASSLAGRTEQYF. CDR3 bases: TGTGCCAGCAGCTTAGCGGGGCGGACAGAGCAGTACTTC. Drawing the rest from reference TRBV11-1 and TRBJ2-7, the complete variable domain is EAEVAQSPRYKITEKSQAVAFWCDPISGHATLYWYRQILGQGPELLVQFQDESVVDDSQLPKDRFSAERLKGVDSTLKIQPAELGDSAMYLCASSLAGRTEQYFGPGTRLTVT.

The chain recombines TRBV7-9 with TRBJ2-3; 8 bases match TRBD2. Germline loops: CDR1 SEHNR, CDR2 FQNEAQ (reference sequence). CDR3 length: 10 amino acids. The junction had 1 base not matched to a gene; V was cut back by 11 bases and J by 6 bases. The CDR3 bases are TGTGCCTCGGGGGGGGATACGCAGTATTTT. Translating it yields CASGGDTQYF.

This sequence joins TRBV5-1 and TRBJ2-1; 10 bases fit TRBD1. Germline CDR1 is SGHRS and CDR2 is YFSETQ. Germline trimming cut 4 bases from V and 7 bases from J; bases unmatched to any gene: 2. The CDR3 has 13 residues. CDR3 sequence reads: CASSAGQGNEQFF. CDR3 bases: TGCGCCAGCAGCGCGGGACAGGGGAATGAGCAGTTCTTC. Drawing the rest from reference TRBV5-1 and TRBJ2-1, the complete variable domain is KAGVTQTPRYLIKTRGQQVTLSCSPISGHRSVSWYQQTPGQGLQFLFEYFSETQRNKGNFPGRFSGRQFSNSRSEMNVSTLELGDSALYLCASSAGQGNEQFFGPGTRLTVL.

This rearrangement joins TRBV5-1 to TRBJ2-5; 7 bases fit TRBD1. Germline loops: CDR1 SGHRS, CDR2 YFSETQ. Trimming cost V 4 bases and J 1 base; bases outside gene matches: 7. The CDR3 sequence is 15 residues long. CDR3 coding DNA: TGCGCCAGCAGCATATCGACAGGGCTCCAAGAGACCCAGTACTTC. Translating gives CASSISTGLQETQYF.

J is TRBJ1-2 and V is TRBV7-8; no firm D call. The CDR3 covers 14 residues. V lost 1 base and J lost 8, with 14 bases in between. Per germline, CDR1 SGHVS and CDR2 FQNEAQ. CDR3 sequence reads: CASSLGRETSGYTF. CDR3 in DNA: TGTGCCAGCAGCTTAGGTCGGGAAACATCCGGCTACACCTTC.